This T cell receptor beta chain was sequenced for a study of blood T cell repertoires in COVID-19. The overall study: Researchers got acute and convalescent COVID-19 samples from the United States, Italy and Spain.

Assay used: immunoSEQ multiplex PCR; TCRdb lists only in-frame clones, some missing. The table lists 110,000 or so clones, around 89% of them singletons. CDR1 SGHRS and CDR2 YFSETQ come from the germline V gene. The CDR3 runs to 16 residues. With V trimmed by 3 bases and J by 3 bases, 4 bases remained unmatched. The gene calls are TRBV5-1 and TRBJ2-3; 13 bases match TRBD2. Sequences were obtained from peripheral blood. The sequence was obtained from a human donor with acute or convalescent COVID-19. The donor label of this sample is uncertain. The CDR3 is CASSSGLAGVTDTQYF. In DNA, the CDR3 is TGCGCCAGCAGCTCTGGACTAGCGGGGGTAACAGATACGCAGTATTTT.